The present TCR beta chain was sequenced within a study of somatic mutations in cytotoxic T cells in rheumatoid arthritis. Positive magnetic bead selection separated CD4+ and CD8+ cells, and flow cytometry confirmed purity. In the case of this clone: The antigen remains unidentified.

Study-wide findings and caveats: Only rheumatoid arthritis patients, not healthy controls, showed CD8+ clonality increasing with age. CD8+ T-cell clonality did not differ significantly between rheumatoid arthritis patients and age-matched healthy controls.

Produced via immunoSEQ multiplex PCR; TCRdb's table is partial and in-frame only. Of approximately 14,000 clones detected, over 80% appear once; the ten largest clones hold over 25%. The specimen sequenced was CD8+ T cells sorted from blood. The receptor's source is an adult with rheumatoid arthritis.

CDR3 residues: CASSSGTGLDEQFF. The CDR3 nucleotides read TGTGCCAGCAGTTCCGGGACAGGTTTAGATGAGCAGTTCTTC. V usage is TRBV7-9 and J usage is TRBJ2-1; 8 bases map to TRBD1. Germline CDR1 and CDR2: SEHNR and FQNEAQ (reference sequence). The CDR3 is 14 residues long. Trimming removed 6 bases from V and 8 bases from J; junction bases left unmatched: 9. Full variable domain (rest looked up from reference TRBV7-9 and TRBJ2-1): DTGVSQNPRHKITKRGQNVTFRCDPISEHNRLYWYRQTLGQGPEFLTYFQNEAQLEKSRLLSDRFSAERPKGSFSTLEIQRTEQGDSAMYLCASSSGTGLDEQFFGPGTRLTVL.